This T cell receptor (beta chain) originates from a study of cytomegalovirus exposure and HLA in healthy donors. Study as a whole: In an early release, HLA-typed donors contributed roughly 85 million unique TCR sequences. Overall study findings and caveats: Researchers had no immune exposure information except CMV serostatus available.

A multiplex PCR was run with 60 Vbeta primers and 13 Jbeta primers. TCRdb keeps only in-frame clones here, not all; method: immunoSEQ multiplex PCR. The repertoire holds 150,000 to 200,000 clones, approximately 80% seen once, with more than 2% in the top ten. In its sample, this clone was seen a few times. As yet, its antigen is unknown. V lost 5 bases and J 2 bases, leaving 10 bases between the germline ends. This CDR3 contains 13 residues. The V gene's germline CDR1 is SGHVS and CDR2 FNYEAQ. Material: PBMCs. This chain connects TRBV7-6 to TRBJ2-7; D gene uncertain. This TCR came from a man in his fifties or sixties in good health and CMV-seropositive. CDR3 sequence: CASSQTFAYEQYF. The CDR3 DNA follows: TGTGCCAGCAGCCAGACATTCGCCTACGAGCAGTACTTC.